This T cell receptor (beta chain) was sequenced for a study of shared clonotypes between healthy human individuals. Worth noting for this clone: Its antigen is not known. The junction departs from germline at one end; a sequencing error may be responsible. Other DNA sequences of this sample code for an identical CDR3.

Every one of the donors was a Caucasian adult that lived in Nashville, Tennessee. Study results and limitations: Sequencing depth was expected to affect clonotype sharing among donors.

Germline assignment: CDR1 SGHRS and CDR2 YFSETQ. The CDR3 spans 13 residues. The study ran the assay at deep level. Sequencing used immunoSEQ multiplex PCR; TCRdb keeps in-frame clones, though not all of them. The sample contains about half a million clones, over 75% of which appear only once. Sample: PBMCs. The chain couples TRBV5-1 to TRBJ1-1; no firm D call. The receptor comes from a woman between 35 and 50 years old in good health. Some clones in this sample may be carry-over from other donors' samples. The CDR3 sequence: CASSLEGNTEAFF. CDR3 nucleotides: TGTGCCAGCAGCTTGGAAGGGAACACTGAAGCTTTCTTT.